This T cell receptor beta chain is drawn from a study of T cells in Graves' hyperthyroidism and ophthalmopathy. Study observations and caveats: Most thyroid clonotypes with frequency above 0.001 were detected in blood.

It was uncontrolled infection, other autoimmune disease, pregnancy or lactation that excluded patients. The diagnoses drew upon clinical symptoms, serum thyroxine and TRAb, thyroid ultrasound and orbital computed tomography. The source material, RNA transcripts, was used to amplify TCR beta CDR3 regions. HTBI primers were used for first-round RT-PCR of the TCR CDR3. TCRdb used MiXCR to reprocess the multiplex PCR reads, holding one entry per CDR3 protein. The sample records roughly 500,000 distinct CDR3 sequences, 46% being singletons. This clonotype was counted at least ten times. Its antigen is as yet unknown. Material: peripheral blood or thyroid tissue (not recorded which). This receptor was obtained from an adult woman with Graves' disease, either hyperthyroidism or ophthalmopathy (not recorded which).

The CDR3 region is CASSGMTGAEETQYF. CDR3 DNA: TGTGCCAGCAGTGGGATGACAGGGGCTGAAGAGACCCAGTACTTC. The genes are TRBV2 and TRBJ2-5; TRBD1 matches 8 bases. Germline V lookup: CDR1 SNHLY, CDR2 FYNNEI. After removal of 4 bases from V and 3 bases from J, the junction contained 7 bases not matched to a gene. The CDR3 length is 15 residues.